The table lists the clone carrying this T cell receptor (beta chain) with many counts. What it recognizes is unknown. These data are taken from a study of T cell repertoires in cytomegalovirus infection. Study-wide context: Public TCR beta signatures indicated both CMV infection and matching HLA type. Findings and limits, study-wide: CMV carriers having the relevant HLA were flagged by cumulative public TCR beta family frequency. Clonotypes of TCR beta that were HLA-C-restricted and CMV-specific dominated the ex vivo response.

V gave up 5 bases and J gave up 11 bases; unmatched junction bases: 15. The germline V gene encodes CDR1 SEHNR and CDR2 FQNEAQ (reference sequence). The CDR3 length is 17 residues. TCRdb re-analysed the reads in MiXCR, keeping a single row per CDR3 protein. This sample has about 460,000 distinct CDR3 sequences; 11% occur once, and the top ten carry 10%. This TCR came from a human donor in good health (CMV status not recorded). Some clones in this sample may be carry-over from other donors' samples. The chain has TRBV7-9 and TRBJ2-1; the match to TRBD2 covers 13 bases. The sequenced sample consisted of PBMCs. CDR3 coding DNA: TGTGCCAGCAGCCGGGAAACCGGGACTAGCGGGGTGGCCAAGCAGTTCTTC. It is translated as CASSRETGTSGVAKQFF.